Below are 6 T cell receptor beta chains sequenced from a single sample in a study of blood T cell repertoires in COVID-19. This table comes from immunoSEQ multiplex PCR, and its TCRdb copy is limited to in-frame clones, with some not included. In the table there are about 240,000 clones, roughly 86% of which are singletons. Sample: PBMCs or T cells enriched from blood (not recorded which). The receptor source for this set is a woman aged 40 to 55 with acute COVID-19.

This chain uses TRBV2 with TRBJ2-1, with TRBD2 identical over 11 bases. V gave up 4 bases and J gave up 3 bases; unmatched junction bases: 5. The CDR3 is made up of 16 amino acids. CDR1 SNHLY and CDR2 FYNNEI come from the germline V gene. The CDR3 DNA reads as TGTGCCAGCAGTGGACCGACTAGCGGGGACTACAATGAGCAGTTCTTC. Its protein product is CASSGPTSGDYNEQFF.

The CDR3 DNA sequence: TGTGCCAGCAGCCATGGACAGTCCTCTGGAAACACCATATATTTT. It yields the protein CASSHGQSSGNTIYF. The rearrangement joins TRBV5-5 to TRBJ1-3, with D perhaps matching TRBD1 (6 bases). CDR3 size: 15 residues. The germline V gene has CDR1 SGHKS and CDR2 YYEKEE (reference sequence). Deletions cut 4 bases from V and 0 bases from J, with 11 bases between.

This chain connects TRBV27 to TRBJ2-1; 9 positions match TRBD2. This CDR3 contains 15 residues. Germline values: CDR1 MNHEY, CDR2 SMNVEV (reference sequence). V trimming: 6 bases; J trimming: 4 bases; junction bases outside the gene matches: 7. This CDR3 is CASSTMRGGYNEQFF. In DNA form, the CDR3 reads TGTGCCAGCAGCACAATGCGGGGGGGGTACAATGAGCAGTTCTTC.

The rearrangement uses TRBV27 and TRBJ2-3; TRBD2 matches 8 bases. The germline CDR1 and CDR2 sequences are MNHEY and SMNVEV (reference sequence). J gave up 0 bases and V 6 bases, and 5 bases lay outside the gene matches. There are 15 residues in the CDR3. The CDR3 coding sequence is TGTGCCAGCAGAAACCCTAGCGGGAGCACAGATACGCAGTATTTT. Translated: CASRNPSGSTDTQYF.

CDR3 loop: CASSQEGGSRLNEQFF. The CDR3 DNA sequence: TGTGCCAGCAGCCAAGAGGGCGGGAGTAGGCTCAATGAGCAGTTCTTC. V is TRBV3-1 (or the pseudogene TRBV3-2) and J is TRBJ2-1; 7 bases agree with TRBD2. The germline V gene encodes CDR1 LGHDT and CDR2 YNNKEL (reference sequence). CDR3 size: 16 residues. Trimming at V came to 0 bases and at J to 6 bases, leaving 8 bases not matched to a gene.

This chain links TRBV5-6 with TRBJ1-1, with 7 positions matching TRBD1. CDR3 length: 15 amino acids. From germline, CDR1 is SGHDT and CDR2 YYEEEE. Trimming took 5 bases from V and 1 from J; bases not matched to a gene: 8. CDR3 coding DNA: TGTGCCAGCAGTTACAGGGGTCCGGGGAACACTGAAGCTTTCTTT. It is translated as CASSYRGPGNTEAFF. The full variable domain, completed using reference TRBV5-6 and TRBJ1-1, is DAGVTQSPTHLIKTRGQQVTLRCSPKSGHDTVSWYQQALGQGPQFIFQYYEEEERQRGNFPDRFSGHQFPNYSSELNVNALLLGDSALYLCASSYRGPGNTEAFFGQGTRLTVV.